This T cell receptor beta chain emerged from a study of sequential checkpoint blockade in melanoma. Turning to the study itself: Arm A got nivolumab then ipilimumab; arm B the reverse, 1:1. Both treatment sequences were followed by maintenance nivolumab.

V lost 3 bases, J lost 4 bases, and 11 bases lay in between. Germline CDR1 and CDR2: SGDLS and YYNGEE. This CDR3 contains 14 residues. Assay used: immunoSEQ multiplex PCR; TCRdb lists only in-frame clones, some missing. The data show about 40,000 clones, with about nine tenths seen just once and more than 10% held by the top ten. Stated treatment: randomized to nivolumab then ipilimumab (arm A) or the reverse (arm B). Patients had received no earlier DNA-damaging chemotherapy. Sorted cells were live CD3+CD8+, lacking CD19 and CD56, from PBMCs. This sample comprised CD8+ T cells sorted from blood (inferred from file names), obtained from a patient given nivolumab and ipilimumab in sequence. The V and J genes are TRBV9 and TRBJ2-1; the D gene is possibly TRBD2 (5 bases). This TCR derives from a human donor with melanoma. CDR3: CASSESGEYNEQFF. Written as DNA, the CDR3 is TGTGCCAGCAGCGAAAGCGGAGAATACAATGAGCAGTTCTTC.